This is a list of T cell receptor beta chains from one sample in a study of T-cell reconstitution after alpha-beta-depleted transplantation in children. Via MiXCR, TCRdb re-called the PCR reads, giving one row per CDR3 protein. The sample shows approximately 350,000 distinct CDR3 sequences, 15% to 20% of them seen only once. This sample comprised PBMCs, mostly from graft donor cells, obtained 360 days after TCRalphabeta/CD19-depleted stem cell transplant. These TCRs come from a male patient between 2 and 15 years old who had a stem cell transplant for acute lymphoblastic leukemia, so the T cells may come from the graft donor. CDR3s include the opening cysteine and the closing phenylalanine or tryptophan. Each record gives: V gene, CDR3 protein.

v_call: TRBV12-3/TRBV12-4; cdr3_aa: CASSFSPPQGTQYF
v_call: TRBV19; cdr3_aa: CASSNLGAGGPGYEQYF
v_call: TRBV30; cdr3_aa: CAWGLGSYQETQYF
v_call: TRBV5-1; cdr3_aa: CASRLGQLGDTQYF
v_call: TRBV10-3; cdr3_aa: CAISVGGTDTQYF
v_call: TRBV4-1; cdr3_aa: CASSQDRRLPQHF
v_call: TRBV20-1; cdr3_aa: CSAPKTGNYFEQFF
v_call: TRBV6-1; cdr3_aa: CASSEMLAGFTDTQYF
v_call: TRBV20-1; cdr3_aa: CSASVGGYGYTF
v_call: TRBV9; cdr3_aa: CASSVDRGGGYTF
v_call: TRBV10-3; cdr3_aa: CAISDLAGDTDTQYF
v_call: TRBV12-3/TRBV12-4; cdr3_aa: CASSLATGAETQYF
v_call: TRBV7-2; cdr3_aa: CASSSDGGRNTEAFF
v_call: TRBV4-1; cdr3_aa: CASSQVEGQTYNEQFF
v_call: TRBV5-6; cdr3_aa: CASSTLTGSGANVLTF